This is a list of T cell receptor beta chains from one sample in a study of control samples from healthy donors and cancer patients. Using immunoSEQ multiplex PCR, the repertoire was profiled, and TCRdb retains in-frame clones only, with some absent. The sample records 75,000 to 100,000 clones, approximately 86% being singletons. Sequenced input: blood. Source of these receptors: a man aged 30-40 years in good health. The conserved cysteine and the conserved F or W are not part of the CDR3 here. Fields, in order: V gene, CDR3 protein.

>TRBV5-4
ASTSRKTQGGYT
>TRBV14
ASSKLAFSTDTQY
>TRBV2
ASIPGGARNSPLH
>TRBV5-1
ASRFYYSGRGEQF
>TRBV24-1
ATSDRRGSGRTNTGELF
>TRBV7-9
ASSSPGQSNTEAF
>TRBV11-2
ASSTQTENTEAF
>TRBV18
ASRIPNGNTIY
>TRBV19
ASSMGVAGGSVYNEQF
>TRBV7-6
ASSLGGGPEDTQY
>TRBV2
ASSAVWGPGVEQF
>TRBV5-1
ASSFGSSGTSYEQY
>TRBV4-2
ASSKRQRTSGDNEQF
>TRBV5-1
ASSSPGLAEGSSYNEQF
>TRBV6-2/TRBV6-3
ASSYSGVGQPQH
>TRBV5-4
ASSQGVSPSDEQY
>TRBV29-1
SVFRALRRSDTQY
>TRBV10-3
AISPELGGYT
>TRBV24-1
ATSSGSYEQY
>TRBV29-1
SVEADRGNYGYT
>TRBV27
ASSLSLTAGAAEAF
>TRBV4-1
ASSHPESPLH
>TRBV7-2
ASSLVRGDQPQH
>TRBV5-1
ASSLDSVNEKLF
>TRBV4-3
ASSPGDAGGEKLF
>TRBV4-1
ASSQGRAGRAKETQY
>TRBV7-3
ASSLRLAGDNTGELF
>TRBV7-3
ASSLTSGRENEQF
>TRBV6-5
ASMMDRAFYYEQY
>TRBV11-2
ASSLYPQGPNTEAF